The 16 T cell receptor beta chains below all came from one sample that was sequenced in a study of shared clonotypes between healthy human individuals. Assay used: immunoSEQ multiplex PCR; TCRdb lists only in-frame clones, some missing. The sample holds 1,100,000 or so clones, about 84% seen once. Sequencing was carried out using memory CD4+ T cells from PBMCs. Subset noted: CD45RA-negative fraction. Receptor source: a man aged 18 to 30 in good health. Some clones in this sample may be carry-over from other donors' samples.

The chain combines TRBV27 with TRBJ1-6; 7 bases agree with TRBD1. The CDR3 runs 14 residues. The V gene's germline CDR1 is MNHEY and CDR2 SMNVEV (reference sequence). V lost 4 bases to trimming and J lost 10 bases; unmatched junction nucleotides: 7. Here the CDR3 reads CASSSDQGGSPLHF. In DNA form, the CDR3 reads TGTGCCAGCAGTTCTGATCAGGGGGGATCACCCCTCCACTTT.

For this clone: Other DNA sequences within the sample encode an identical CDR3. The rearrangement joins TRBV7-9 to TRBJ2-7, with TRBD1 matching over 8 bases. CDR1 and CDR2 (germline): SEHNR, FQNEAQ (reference sequence). The V and J ends lost 1 base and 4 bases, in that order; junction bases with no gene match: 3. CDR3 length: 14 residues. The CDR3 here is CASSLGTGSYEQYF. CDR3 in DNA: TGTGCCAGCAGCTTAGGGACAGGGTCGTACGAGCAGTACTTC. Looking up the rest from reference TRBV7-9 and TRBJ2-7 gives the full variable domain: DTGVSQNPRHKITKRGQNVTFRCDPISEHNRLYWYRQTLGQGPEFLTYFQNEAQLEKSRLLSDRFSAERPKGSFSTLEIQRTEQGDSAMYLCASSLGTGSYEQYFGPGTRLTVT.

This clone was found many times. The chain links TRBV19 to TRBJ1-4; TRBD1 aligns across 7 bases. V lost 0 bases, J lost 4 bases, and 2 bases stayed unmatched. Germline-derived CDR1 and CDR2 are LNHDA and SQIVND (reference sequence). The CDR3 is 15 residues long. CDR3 coding DNA: TGTGCCAGTAGTATAGAGGACAGGCATAATGAAAAACTGTTTTTT. Its protein is CASSIEDRHNEKLFF.

The chain joins TRBV11-3 to TRBJ2-7; 7 positions match TRBD2. J lost 7 bases, V lost 3 bases, and 12 bases had no gene match. Germline lookup yields CDR1 SGHNT and CDR2 YENEEA. This CDR3 comprises 15 residues. CDR3: CASSFNRGSGGEQYF. The DNA of the CDR3 is TGTGCCAGCAGCTTCAACCGGGGATCGGGGGGAGAGCAGTACTTC.

This clone was seen more than once but under ten times. The chain couples TRBV28 to TRBJ1-5; 9 bases map to TRBD1. The CDR3 runs 16 residues. CDR1 MDHEN and CDR2 SYDVKM come from the germline V gene. After removal of 2 bases from V and 5 bases from J, the junction contained 7 bases not matched to a gene. The DNA of the CDR3 is TGTGCCAGCAGTTTAGGGGGGGGACAGGGCTATCAGCCCCAGCATTTT. Protein product: CASSLGGGQGYQPQHF.

On this clone: Other DNA sequences in the same sample also yield this CDR3. V is TRBV2 and J is TRBJ2-5, with no clear D. CDR3 size: 11 residues. With 7 bases removed from V and 4 bases from J, the gap between germline ends came to 7 bases. Germline V gene data show CDR1 as SNHLY and CDR2 as FYNNEI. The CDR3: CASIFRETQYF. The CDR3 DNA is TGTGCCAGCATTTTCAGAGAGACCCAGTACTTC.

The V and J genes are TRBV7-9 and TRBJ1-2; the D gene is possibly TRBD1 (6 bases). The CDR3 is 15 residues long. Trimming left V 1 base short and J 3 bases short, with 12 bases between. Germline assignment: CDR1 SEHNR and CDR2 FQNEAQ (reference sequence). The CDR3 DNA is TGTGCCAGCAGCTTAGGGTTGGGACACGACTATGGCTACACCTTC. This translates into CASSLGLGHDYGYTF.

This clone has just a few counts. This chain uses TRBV11-2 with TRBJ2-3, with 9 bases identical to TRBD2. Germline values: CDR1 SGHAT, CDR2 FQNNGV. The CDR3 extends over 16 amino acids. V gave up 1 base and J gave up 2 bases; unmatched junction bases: 4. CDR3: CASSLGASGNTDTQYF. CDR3 nucleotides: TGTGCCAGCAGCTTAGGGGCTAGCGGGAACACAGATACGCAGTATTTT.

V gene TRBV2 combines with J gene TRBJ2-1; no reliable D call. This CDR3 is 15 amino acids long. V gave up 4 bases and J gave up 4 bases, with 14 bases separating them. Germline CDR1 and CDR2: SNHLY and FYNNEI. The chain's CDR3 is CASSVQTALYNEQFF. The CDR3 DNA sequence: TGTGCCAGCAGTGTGCAAACAGCTCTTTACAATGAGCAGTTCTTC.

The chain links TRBV9 to TRBJ2-1; TRBD2 agrees at 7 bases. The V and J ends lost 1 base and 0 bases, in that order; junction bases with no gene match: 7. From germline, CDR1 is SGDLS and CDR2 YYNGEE. The CDR3 loop spans 17 amino acids. The chain's CDR3 is CASSVSSSGSSYNEQFF. CDR3 coding DNA: TGTGCCAGCAGCGTATCCTCTAGCGGAAGCTCCTACAATGAGCAGTTCTTC.

The chain combines TRBV27 with TRBJ1-1; D remains ambiguous. CDR3 length: 13 amino acids. Trimming removed 9 bases from V and 2 bases from J, with 13 bases in between. CDR1 MNHEY and CDR2 SMNVEV come from the germline V gene (reference sequence). As DNA, the CDR3 is TGTGCCAGAACTTGGTGGGGTAACACTGAAGCTTTCTTT. Translation: CARTWWGNTEAFF.

V and J are TRBV30 and TRBJ1-3; tentative D call: TRBD1 (5 bases). The CDR3 covers 14 residues. V was pared by 7 bases and J by 2 bases, with 15 bases between. Germline CDR1 is GTSNPN and CDR2 is SVGIG (reference sequence). CDR3 bases: TGTGCCTCCTCTAGGGGACGGACTGGAAACACCATATATTTT. Residues: CASSRGRTGNTIYF.

The chain uses TRBV9 and TRBJ2-1, with D perhaps TRBD1 (5 bases). Germline CDR1 and CDR2: SGDLS and YYNGEE. The germline V and J ends were trimmed by 0 bases and 2 bases, with 12 bases remaining between them. This CDR3 is 16 amino acids long. The CDR3 bases are TGTGCCAGCAGCGTAGAACCAGGGCGTACCTACAATGAGCAGTTCTTC. It encodes CASSVEPGRTYNEQFF.

This chain joins TRBV28 and TRBJ2-1; D gene unclear. The CDR3 totals 10 residues. Germline V gene lookup returns CDR1 MDHEN and CDR2 SYDVKM. V was clipped by 8 bases and J by 9 bases, with 8 bases between them. CDR3 nucleotide sequence: TGTGCCAGCGGGCCGGGTGAGCAGTTCTTC. This sequence encodes CASGPGEQFF.

At least ten counts were recorded for this clone. V gene TRBV6-5 combines with J gene TRBJ1-1; D not resolved. Germline V gene sequence: CDR1 MNHEY, CDR2 SVGAGI. Trimming stripped 2 bases from V and 5 bases from J, with 18 bases between. The CDR3 is made up of 16 amino acids. The CDR3 region has the DNA TGTGCCAGCAGTTACACCGCCCCTCGAGGAGGGACTGAAGCTTTCTTT. It codes for CASSYTAPRGGTEAFF.

The J gene is TRBJ1-3, the V gene TRBV11-2; maybe TRBD1 (5 bases). The CDR3 extends over 16 amino acids. From germline, CDR1 is SGHAT and CDR2 FQNNGV. Trimming removed 3 bases at V and 2 bases at J, with 14 bases between. CDR3: CASSFTGGLAGNTIYF. The DNA of the CDR3 is TGTGCCAGCAGCTTCACAGGCGGTCTGGCTGGAAACACCATATATTTT.